This T cell receptor beta chain was sequenced in a study of T-cell memory formation after mild COVID-19 (dated by TCRdb to about 2021). Describing the broader study: TCR sequence clusters from the two donors were largely donor specific. Longitudinal TCRalpha and TCRbeta repertoire sequencing tracked T-cell clones expanding and contracting after mild COVID-19 in a couple of donors. The cohort was made up of two young adult volunteers, one female and one male, who were previously healthy.

The CDR1 and CDR2 encoded by the germline V gene (reference sequence) are SEHNR and FQNEAQ. From its cysteine to its phenylalanine, the CDR3 spans 14 amino acids. Left in the record is the CDR3 DNA by itself, 42 bases read in frame from the first base. Trimming takes 4 bases off V and 5 bases off J; junction bases not matched to a gene: 5. Ficoll-Paque density gradient centrifugation was used to isolate PBMCs. This sample was sequenced with an Illumina NovaSeq 6000. Using 5'RACE with constant-segment primers, TCRalpha and TCRbeta cDNA libraries were constructed, with sample barcodes and unique molecular identifiers added in the process. Trizol reagent was used to extract RNA from every sample. Library amplification was performed in two PCR steps, and a second sample barcode and Illumina TruSeq adapters were introduced in the second step. The libraries were sequenced on an Illumina NovaSeq using 2 x 150 bp paired-end reads. On the study's bioinformatics: Demultiplexing of reads and collapsing into UMI-guided consensus sequences were performed with migec v1.2.7. Using mixcr v2.1.11, UMI consensuses were aligned to TRA and TRB V and J templates and then assembled into clonotypes. Expanded or contracted clonotypes were those called significant by both edgeR and NoisET, with noise models trained on biological replicates. For edgeR calls, the thresholds were a false discovery rate-adjusted p below 0.01 and a log2 fold-change of 1. As an exploratory analysis of dynamics, max-normalized trajectories of the 1000 most abundant clonotypes were examined by PCA with hierarchical clustering. Each responding clone was given a CD4 or CD8 phenotype based on the CD4+ and CD8+ repertoires, which had been sequenced separately. The raw public reads went through TCRdb reprocessing: fastp at Q25, MiXCR clone calling, in-frame beta chains kept. CDR3 protein sequences are deduplicated, and each keeps its most common genes and DNA. TCRdb's processing, not the authors' own work, is the source of the V and J calls. The sample contains under 400,000 distinct CDR3 sequences, around 27% of them found a single time. The ten largest clonotypes hold approximately 12% of the sample.

This clonotype was observed at least ten times. No cognate antigen has been identified for it. Base qualities are not provided; no much larger clone lies one nucleotide away. Here is what the overall study found, with its caveats: Some responding clones were detected in pre-infection memory, which suggested that pre-existing cross-reactive memory T cells had joined the SARS-CoV-2 response. Contracting CD4+ clones appeared mostly in the CM and EM memory subsets, whereas CD8+ clones were enriched in EMRA. The second-wave clones that peaked on day 37 were not confirmed to be SARS-CoV-2 specific. Balanced CD4/CD8 phenotypes were observed for clones contracting from day 15 to 85, whereas a bias towards CD4+ was observed for a second wave of clones expanding from day 15 to 37. The study covered only a couple of mild cases, and larger cohorts including severe cases with pre-infection samples were considered necessary.

Material: PBMCs or a T cell subset sorted from them (not recorded which). This TCR came from an adult woman who had mild COVID-19 (a few samples of this study predate the infection). The sample titles of this study are shuffled in the database, so cell type and time point are left out; the donor was told from shared clones. The V gene is TRBV7-9 and the J gene is TRBJ2-7, with TRBD1 matching 10 junction bases. The CDR3 reads as follows: CASSSGTGVNEQYF. The DNA reads TGTGCCAGCAGCTCCGGGACAGGGGTGAACGAGCAGTACTTC.